The present entry profiles one T cell receptor (beta chain) with its context. Its antigen is not yet known. It has no much larger one-base neighbor in the sample; base qualities were not kept. These data belong to a study of OX40 agonist ivuxolimab in advanced cancers. The study in broad terms: Ivuxolimab, which targeted the costimulatory receptor OX40 (CD134), was an agonistic, fully human IgG2 monoclonal antibody. The point of sequencing TCRbeta in the periphery was to test whether ivuxolimab changed TCR sequence diversity and drove clonal T-cell expansion. Prior anti-PD-1, anti-PD-L1 or anti-CTLA-4 therapy was permitted, and checkpoint inhibitors had been received by less than 45% of dose-escalation patients. The paper describes the monotherapy dose-escalation part (N ≈ 51 patients) of the phase I trial of ivuxolimab. Three dose-escalation patients achieved partial responses, one with hepatocellular carcinoma and two with cutaneous melanoma. In the dose-escalation cohort, 65% to 90% of patients were male, and the mean age was roughly 60 years, with a range of roughly 20 to 79. Intravenous ivuxolimab was administered to patients every 2 weeks at six dose levels: 0.01, 0.1, 0.3, 1.5, 3 and 10 mg/kg. Of the approximately 50 dose-escalation patients, hepatocellular carcinoma was present in around 20, melanoma in roughly 15, renal cell carcinoma in 9 and head and neck cancer in 9.

To sequence the TCRbeta CDR3 region, genomic DNA was isolated from the sorted cells. The immunoSEQ Assay was used for sequencing of TCRbeta CDR3 regions. Drawn from immuneACCESS, this table holds only the in-frame rearrangements with V and J called that TCRdb kept. Clones are partly lost; checked studies trace under half to an unresolved V gene and leave the rest unexplained. A total of some 70,000 clones appear in this sample, approximately 90% of them only once. The ten most abundant clones make up approximately 1.1% of the sample. Patients with a history of autoimmune disease or receiving systemic immunosuppression were excluded from the trial. Peripheral blood for TCR sequencing was collected from all dose cohorts at baseline, on cycle 4 day 1, and on cycle 7 day 1. The samples were drawn from a first-in-human, open-label, multicenter phase I dose-escalation trial of ivuxolimab. Adults with locally advanced or metastatic melanoma, renal cell, hepatocellular, or head and neck squamous cell carcinoma were enrolled in the trial. Before TCR sequencing, CD4+ T cells and CD8+ T cells were sorted from peripheral blood as separate populations.

Broad study findings and their caveats: Which antigens the clonally expanded peripheral T cells were specific for was not determined. After ivuxolimab, expanded clones were on average more numerous among CD8+ T cells than among CD4+ T cells. At doses of 0.1 to 3.0 mg/kg, clonal expansion of both CD4+ and CD8+ blood T cells was observed from baseline to week 6. Low levels of normalized T-cell clonal expansion were also shown by some nonresponding patients. In the 0.1-3.0 mg/kg groups, partial responders had among the lowest normalized peripheral clonal expansion, particularly in CD8+ T cells.

Including the terminal cysteine and phenylalanine, the CDR3 comprises 14 residues. CDR3 DNA is the only sequence kept; it has 42 bases, read in frame from the first base. CDR1 and CDR2 were assigned from the germline V gene as SGDLS and YYNGEE. Cut back by 4 bases and 0 bases, the V and J ends lie 10 bases apart. Recombination connected TRBV9 to TRBJ1-1; TRBD1 could be the D gene, as 6 bases match. The receptor was isolated from an adult with an advanced solid tumor such as melanoma, head and neck, liver or kidney cancer. Sequencing used CD4+ or CD8+ T cells sorted from blood, obtained in a trial of the OX40 agonist ivuxolimab. The sequenced DNA: TGTGCCAGCAGCTTTACAGGGTTGAACACTGAAGCTTTCTTT. It encodes CASSFTGLNTEAFF.